Described below is a single T cell receptor (beta chain) sequence and its context. From the germline J gene comes the end of the CDR3, since the read stops 3 residues before it. This sample is drawn from a study of T cells in women clearing cervical HPV infection. Study-level information: Controls' single incident HPV16 infection cleared within 12 months without precancer.

Using immunoSEQ multiplex PCR, the repertoire was profiled, and TCRdb retains in-frame clones only, with some absent. In all, the sample yields over 45,000 clones. The CDR3 is made up of 15 amino acids. Germline CDR1 reads SGHDT; CDR2 reads YYEEEE. V dropped 2 bases and J dropped 4; count of bases not matched to a gene: 3. The sequence derives from a woman between 18 and 69 years old with a cervical HPV16 infection that either progressed to CIN3+ or cleared (not recorded which). The V gene is TRBV5-6, the J gene TRBJ2-6; 7 bases map to TRBD1. Sequenced input: blood buffy coat. CDR3 protein: CASSFKGAGANVLTF. Partial CDR3 DNA: TGTGCCAGCAGCTTTAAGGGGGCCGGGGCCAACGTC.